What follows describes a single TCR beta chain. No antigen is known for it. The CDR3 contains 13 residues. V dropped 7 bases and J dropped 0 bases, with 9 bases sitting between them. CDR1 and CDR2 from the germline V gene are LNHDA and SQIVND (reference sequence). This sample stems from a study of T cell repertoires in cytomegalovirus infection. General study findings and limits: CMV carriers with the relevant HLA were identified by cumulative public TCR beta family frequency.

TCRdb reprocessed the reads with MiXCR, giving one entry per CDR3 protein. The sample includes roughly 100,000 distinct CDR3 sequences, about 40% of them seen just once. This chain links TRBV19 with TRBJ1-1; maybe TRBD1 (5 bases). The sequence was collected from a human donor in good health (CMV status not recorded). Some clones in this sample may be carry-over from other donors' samples. Sequencing used CD8+ T cells from cultured PBMCs, obtained from culture after CMV antigen stimulation. CDR3 in amino acids: CASNGDLNTEAFF. The CDR3 bases are TGTGCCAGTAACGGGGACCTGAACACTGAAGCTTTCTTT.